These 20 T cell receptor beta chains came from one sample sequenced in a study of blood T cell repertoires in COVID-19. Libraries were prepared by immunoSEQ multiplex PCR; TCRdb keeps only in-frame clonotypes and omits some of them. Found here are roughly 41,000 clones, roughly 70% of them singletons; the top ten hold 10% to 13%. Material: peripheral blood. These receptors originate from a man between 65 and 85 years old with COVID-19, enrolled during active disease.

V is TRBV18 and J is TRBJ1-1; 11 nucleotides line up with TRBD1. The J segment lost 8 bases and the V segment lost 6 bases, leaving 8 bases of the junction unmatched. Germline values: CDR1 KGHSH, CDR2 LQKENI. CDR3 size: 14 residues. CDR3 bases: TGTGCCAGCTCCCCCGGGACAGGGGGTTTGGAAGCTTTCTTT. It encodes CASSPGTGGLEAFF.

This sequence joins TRBV10-3 and TRBJ1-1; D not resolved. CDR3 size: 14 residues. Germline CDR1 and CDR2: ENHRY and SYGVKD. The V gene lost 7 bases and the J gene lost 3 bases, with 15 bases spanning the gap. CDR3 sequence: CAITDLRAHTEAFF. In DNA form, the CDR3 reads TGTGCCATCACCGATTTGAGGGCGCACACTGAAGCTTTCTTT.

The rearrangement links TRBV6-2 or TRBV6-3 to TRBJ2-1; 10 bases are a match to TRBD2. J gave up 8 bases and V 2 bases, and 6 bases lay outside the gene matches. The germline CDR1 and CDR2 sequences are MNHEY and SVGEGT. The CDR3 sequence is 15 residues long. The CDR3 loop is CASSYPSGRTHEQFF. The CDR3, as DNA: TGTGCCAGCAGTTACCCTAGCGGGAGAACGCATGAGCAGTTCTTC.

The CDR3 bases are TGTGCCAGCAGTACGAGGGGGAGCTCCTACGAGCAGTACTTC. It codes for CASSTRGSSYEQYF. The chain is built from TRBV27 and TRBJ2-7; perhaps TRBD1 as D (6 bases). Trimming left V 5 bases short and J 0 bases short, with 11 bases between. The germline V gene has CDR1 MNHEY and CDR2 SMNVEV (reference sequence). The CDR3 has 14 amino acids.

The V gene is TRBV5-5, the J gene TRBJ2-5, with no clear D. CDR1 SGHKS and CDR2 YYEKEE come from the germline V gene (reference sequence). The length of the CDR3 is 13 residues. Trimming cost V 1 base and J 3 bases, with 7 bases left between them. This CDR3 reads CASSLFGEETQYF. As DNA, the CDR3 is TGTGCCAGCAGCTTGTTCGGAGAAGAGACCCAGTACTTC.

The genes are TRBV7-2 and TRBJ2-7; TRBD1 matches at 9 bases. The CDR3 consists of 15 residues. From germline, CDR1 is SGHTA and CDR2 FQGNSA. The J segment lost 6 bases and the V segment lost 0 bases, leaving 6 bases of the junction unmatched. DNA of the CDR3: TGTGCCAGCAGCTTAGCAGGGACAGGGATGGTCGAGCAGTACTTC. Protein sequence: CASSLAGTGMVEQYF.

V usage is TRBV3-1 (or the pseudogene TRBV3-2) and J usage is TRBJ1-3; D is uncertain. CDR1 LGHDT and CDR2 YNNKEL come from the germline V gene (reference sequence). V lost 1 base to trimming and J lost 0 bases, with 7 bases between them. The CDR3 sequence is 15 residues long. CDR3: CASSQGGASGNTIYF. Here the CDR3 DNA reads TGTGCCAGCAGCCAAGGCGGAGCCTCTGGAAACACCATATATTTT.

The chain is built from TRBV10-2 and TRBJ1-1; a possible D gene is TRBD1 (5 bases). Germline loops: CDR1 WSHSY, CDR2 SAAADI. Trimming removed 3 bases at V and 8 bases at J, with 16 bases between. The CDR3 totals 14 residues. The CDR3 DNA follows: TGCGCCAGCAGTGATAGGACACTATCTTTGGAAGCTTTCTTT. As protein: CASSDRTLSLEAFF.

The chain recombines TRBV28 with TRBJ1-1; no clear D. Trimming stripped 7 bases from V and 4 bases from J, with 10 bases between. The CDR3 totals 12 residues. Germline CDR1 is MDHEN and CDR2 is SYDVKM. The CDR3 region has the DNA TGTGCCAGCATTTCGGTGAGCACTGAAGCTTTCTTT. It encodes CASISVSTEAFF.

This clone was detected ten times or more. This chain joins TRBV4-3 and TRBJ2-1, with TRBD2 as a possible D gene (5 bases). There are 14 residues in the CDR3. V was shortened by 1 base and J by 8 bases, with 12 bases between the two germline ends. Germline V gene data show CDR1 as LGHNA and CDR2 as YSLEER. As DNA, the CDR3 is TGCGCCAGCAGCCAAGCGGAGGATGGAGATGAGCAGTTCTTC. The encoded protein is CASSQAEDGDEQFF.

The rearrangement uses TRBV3-1 (or the pseudogene TRBV3-2) and TRBJ2-7, with 7 bases identical to TRBD1. J was trimmed by 3 bases and V by 4 bases; bases with no gene match: 9. The CDR3 has 15 residues. The germline CDR1 and CDR2 sequences are LGHDT and YNNKEL (reference sequence). The CDR3 loop reads CASSLHGAGGYEQYF. Here the CDR3 DNA reads TGTGCCAGCAGCCTCCACGGGGCAGGGGGCTACGAGCAGTACTTC.

The chain has TRBV28 and TRBJ1-2; 7 bases agree with TRBD1. V lost 5 bases to trimming and J lost 8 bases; unmatched junction nucleotides: 14. The CDR3 extends over 15 amino acids. Germline CDR1 reads MDHEN; CDR2 reads SYDVKM. The CDR3 sequence: CASSLLLGQLGGYTF. The CDR3 DNA reads TGTGCCAGCAGTCTCCTTCTGGGACAGTTAGGAGGCTACACCTTC.

The chain combines TRBV5-1 with TRBJ2-7; the D is unclear. There are 13 residues in the CDR3. Germline V lookup: CDR1 SGHRS, CDR2 YFSETQ. Trimming took off 0 bases at V and 3 bases at J, with 7 bases between the two ends. CDR3 DNA sequence: TGCGCCAGCAGCTTGGAAACAGTCTACGAGCAGTACTTC. Its protein is CASSLETVYEQYF.

This chain connects TRBV12-3 or TRBV12-4 to TRBJ1-3; the match to TRBD1 covers 8 bases. V shed 2 bases and J 10 bases; nucleotides not matched to a gene: 4. This CDR3 has 13 amino acids. The CDR3 DNA sequence: TGTGCCAGCAGTTTAACAGGGGGTTTGACCATATATTTT. Translating gives CASSLTGGLTIYF.

CDR3 protein: CASSTGPIEFLYGYTF. The CDR3 DNA reads as TGTGCCAGCAGTACAGGGCCCATTGAGTTCCTTTATGGCTACACCTTC. The chain links TRBV6-6 to TRBJ1-2; D may be TRBD1 (6 bases). Germline assignment: CDR1 MNHNY and CDR2 SVGAGI (reference sequence). The CDR3 has 16 residues. The germline V and J ends were trimmed by 5 bases and 5 bases, with 21 bases remaining between them.

This clone was detected a few times. The chain joins TRBV6-5 to TRBJ1-2, with D perhaps matching TRBD1 (6 bases). V lost 8 bases, J lost 1 base, and 17 bases lay in between. Per germline, CDR1 MNHEY and CDR2 SVGAGI. The CDR3 runs to 15 residues. The CDR3 loop is CASAPQTGLNYGYTF. For the CDR3, the DNA is TGTGCCAGCGCACCACAGACAGGCCTTAACTATGGCTACACCTTC.

The chain carries TRBV6-5 and TRBJ1-4; possible D gene TRBD1, 5 bases. Per the germline V gene, CDR1 is MNHEY and CDR2 is SVGAGI. Between the trimmed V and J ends, which lost 6 bases and 3 bases, there was a span of 8 bases. The CDR3 is 13 residues long. The CDR3 region is CASSDRPNEKLFF. CDR3 nucleotides: TGTGCCAGCAGCGACAGACCTAATGAAAAACTGTTTTTT.

Here the CDR3 reads CASRGTGGAYNSPLHF. Here the CDR3 DNA reads TGTGCCAGCAGGGGGACAGGGGGCGCCTATAATTCACCCCTCCACTTT. The V call is TRBV2, the J call TRBJ1-6; TRBD1 matches 12 bases. V trimming: 6 bases; J trimming: 2 bases; junction bases outside the gene matches: 2. CDR3 length equals 16 residues. Germline lookup yields CDR1 SNHLY and CDR2 FYNNEI.

The sample holds one count of this clone. The rearrangement links TRBV7-8 to TRBJ2-1, with TRBD2 matching 15 bases. Germline CDR1 and CDR2: SGHVS and FQNEAQ. V gave up 5 bases and J gave up 7 bases; unmatched junction bases: 6. The CDR3 runs to 16 residues. The CDR3 sequence: CASSPGLAGGRNEQFF. In DNA form, the CDR3 reads TGTGCCAGCAGCCCCGGACTAGCGGGAGGGCGTAATGAGCAGTTCTTC.

The chain recombines TRBV10-3 with TRBJ2-7; 8 positions match TRBD2. Germline loops: CDR1 ENHRY, CDR2 SYGVKD. V trimming: 3 bases; J trimming: 3 bases; junction bases outside the gene matches: 10. The CDR3 is 16 amino acids. The CDR3: CAISDLGAGGFYEQYF. The CDR3 bases are TGTGCCATCAGTGACCTTGGGGCGGGAGGATTCTACGAGCAGTACTTC.